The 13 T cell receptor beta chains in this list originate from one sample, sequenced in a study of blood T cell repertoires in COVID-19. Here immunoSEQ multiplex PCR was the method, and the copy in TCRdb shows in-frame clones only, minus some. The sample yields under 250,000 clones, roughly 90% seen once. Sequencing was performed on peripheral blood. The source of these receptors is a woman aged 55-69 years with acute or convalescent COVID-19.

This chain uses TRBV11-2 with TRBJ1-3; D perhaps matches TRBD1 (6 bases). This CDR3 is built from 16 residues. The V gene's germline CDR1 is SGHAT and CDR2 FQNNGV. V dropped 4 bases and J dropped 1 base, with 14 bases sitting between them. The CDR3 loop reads CASSSLGGQSGNTIYF. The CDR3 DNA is TGTGCCAGCAGCTCACTGGGGGGGCAGTCTGGAAACACCATATATTTT.

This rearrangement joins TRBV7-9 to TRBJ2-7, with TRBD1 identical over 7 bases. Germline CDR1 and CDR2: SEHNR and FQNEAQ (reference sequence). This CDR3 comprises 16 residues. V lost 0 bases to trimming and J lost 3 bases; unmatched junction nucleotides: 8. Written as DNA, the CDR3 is TGTGCCAGCAGCTTAGCGGCTGACTCAGGGGGCTACGAGCAGTACTTC. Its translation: CASSLAADSGGYEQYF. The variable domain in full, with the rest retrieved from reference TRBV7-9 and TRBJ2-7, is DTGVSQNPRHKITKRGQNVTFRCDPISEHNRLYWYRQTLGQGPEFLTYFQNEAQLEKSRLLSDRFSAERPKGSFSTLEIQRTEQGDSAMYLCASSLAADSGGYEQYFGPGTRLTVT.

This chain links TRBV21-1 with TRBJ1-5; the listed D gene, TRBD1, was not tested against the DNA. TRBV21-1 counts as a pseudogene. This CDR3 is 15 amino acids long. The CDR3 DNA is TGTGCCAGCAGCAATTGGGGGACAGGACATCAGCCCCAGCATTTT. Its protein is CASSNWGTGHQPQHF.

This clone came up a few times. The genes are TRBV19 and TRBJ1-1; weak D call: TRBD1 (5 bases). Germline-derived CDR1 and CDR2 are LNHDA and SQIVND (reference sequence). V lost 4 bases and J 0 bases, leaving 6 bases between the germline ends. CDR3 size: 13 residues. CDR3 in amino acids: CASSTTVNTEAFF. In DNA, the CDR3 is TGTGCCAGTAGTACGACAGTGAACACTGAAGCTTTCTTT.

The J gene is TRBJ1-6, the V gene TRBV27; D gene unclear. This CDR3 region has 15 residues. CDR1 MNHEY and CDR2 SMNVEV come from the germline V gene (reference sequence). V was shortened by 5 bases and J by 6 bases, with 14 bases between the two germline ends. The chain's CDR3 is CASSLRVVFNSPLHF. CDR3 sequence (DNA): TGTGCCAGCAGTCTCCGGGTGGTTTTTAATTCACCCCTCCACTTT.

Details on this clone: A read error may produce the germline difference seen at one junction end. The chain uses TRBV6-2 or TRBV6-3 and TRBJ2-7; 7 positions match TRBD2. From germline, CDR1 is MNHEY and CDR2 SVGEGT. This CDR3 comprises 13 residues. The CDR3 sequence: CASSYRPSSGGRF. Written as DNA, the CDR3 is TGTGCCAGCAGTTACCGCCCCTCTAGCGGAGGGCGGTTC.

CDR3 sequence reads: CASSIMGGAPNQPQHF. CDR3 nucleotides: TGTGCCAGTAGTATAATGGGAGGGGCGCCCAATCAGCCCCAGCATTTT. The V and J genes are TRBV19 and TRBJ1-5, with D maybe TRBD1 (5 bases). V lost 2 bases, J lost 3 bases, and 14 bases lay in between. CDR1 and CDR2 from the germline V gene are LNHDA and SQIVND (reference sequence). The CDR3 covers 16 residues. The full variable domain, completed using reference TRBV19 and TRBJ1-5, is DGGITQSPKYLFRKEGQNVTLSCEQNLNHDAMYWYRQDPGQGLRLIYYSQIVNDFQKGDIAEGYSVSREKKESFPLTVTSAQKNPTAFYLCASSIMGGAPNQPQHFGDGTRLSIL.

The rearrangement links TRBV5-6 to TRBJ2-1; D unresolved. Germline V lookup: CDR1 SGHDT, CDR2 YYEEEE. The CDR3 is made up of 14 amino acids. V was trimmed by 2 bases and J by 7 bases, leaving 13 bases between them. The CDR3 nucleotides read TGTGCCAGCAGCTTAGGTAATCCTAGAAATGAGCAGTTCTTC. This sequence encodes CASSLGNPRNEQFF. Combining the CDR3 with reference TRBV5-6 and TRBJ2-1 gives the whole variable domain DAGVTQSPTHLIKTRGQQVTLRCSPKSGHDTVSWYQQALGQGPQFIFQYYEEEERQRGNFPDRFSGHQFPNYSSELNVNALLLGDSALYLCASSLGNPRNEQFFGPGTRLTVL.

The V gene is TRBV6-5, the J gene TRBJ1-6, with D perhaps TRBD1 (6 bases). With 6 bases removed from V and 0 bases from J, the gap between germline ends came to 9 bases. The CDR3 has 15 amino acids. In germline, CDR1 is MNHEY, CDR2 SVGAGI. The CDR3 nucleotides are TGTGCCAGCAGAACAGGGAGCTCCTATAATTCACCCCTCCACTTT. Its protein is CASRTGSSYNSPLHF.

The CDR3: CASSPSGTGIQPQHF. CDR3 coding DNA: TGTGCCAGCTCACCATCAGGGACAGGGATTCAGCCCCAGCATTTT. The V call is TRBV18, the J call TRBJ1-5; 9 bases line up with TRBD1. V was pared by 2 bases and J by 6 bases, with 5 bases of the junction left unmatched. The CDR3 runs 15 residues. Germline CDR1 reads KGHSH; CDR2 reads LQKENI.

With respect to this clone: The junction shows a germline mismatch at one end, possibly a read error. CDR3 bases: TGTGCCAGTAGTATCCCCCCACAGACGGCCCATTTT. Protein product: CASSIPPQTAHF. This sequence joins TRBV19 and TRBJ1-3; D is undetermined. Germline V gene lookup returns CDR1 LNHDA and CDR2 SQIVND (reference sequence). The CDR3 contains 12 residues.

The CDR3 here is CASSSGTSGGADTQYF. The DNA for the CDR3 is TGTGCCAGCTCGTCCGGGACTAGCGGGGGGGCCGATACGCAGTATTTT. The rearrangement links TRBV18 to TRBJ2-3, with TRBD2 matching over 16 bases. V lost 6 bases and J lost 6; bases outside the gene matches: 6. CDR1 and CDR2 from the germline V gene are KGHSH and LQKENI. The length of the CDR3 is 16 residues.

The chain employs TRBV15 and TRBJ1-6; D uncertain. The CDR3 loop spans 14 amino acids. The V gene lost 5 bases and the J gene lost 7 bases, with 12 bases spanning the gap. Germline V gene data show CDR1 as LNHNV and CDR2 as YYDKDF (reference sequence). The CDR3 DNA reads TGTGCCACCAGCGCCCGGGTTAAAAATTCACCCCTCCACTTT. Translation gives CATSARVKNSPLHF.